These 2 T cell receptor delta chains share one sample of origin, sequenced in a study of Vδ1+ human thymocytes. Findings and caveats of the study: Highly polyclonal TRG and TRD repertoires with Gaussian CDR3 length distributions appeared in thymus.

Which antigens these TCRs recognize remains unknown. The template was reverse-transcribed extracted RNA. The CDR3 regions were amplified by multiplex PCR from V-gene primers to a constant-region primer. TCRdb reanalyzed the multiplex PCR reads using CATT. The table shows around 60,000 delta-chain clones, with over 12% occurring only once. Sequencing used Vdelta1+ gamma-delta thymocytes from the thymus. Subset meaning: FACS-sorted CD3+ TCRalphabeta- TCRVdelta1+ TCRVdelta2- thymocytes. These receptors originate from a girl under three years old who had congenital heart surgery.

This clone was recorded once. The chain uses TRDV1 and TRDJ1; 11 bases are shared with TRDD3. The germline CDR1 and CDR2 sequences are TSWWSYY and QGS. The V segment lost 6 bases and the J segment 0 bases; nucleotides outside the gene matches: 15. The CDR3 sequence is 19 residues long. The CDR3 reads CALGGRTGGYSANTDKLIF. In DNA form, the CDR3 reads TGTGCTCTTGGAGGCCGTACTGGGGGATATAGTGCAAACACCGATAAACTCATCTTT.

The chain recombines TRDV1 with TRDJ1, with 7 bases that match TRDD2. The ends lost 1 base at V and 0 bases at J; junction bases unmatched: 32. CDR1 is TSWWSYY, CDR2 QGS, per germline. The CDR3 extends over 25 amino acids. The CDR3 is CALGEHQGGWIPTLDWNRYTDKLIF. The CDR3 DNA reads TGTGCTCTTGGGGAACATCAAGGAGGGTGGATTCCTACATTAGACTGGAATCGGTACACCGATAAACTCATCTTT.